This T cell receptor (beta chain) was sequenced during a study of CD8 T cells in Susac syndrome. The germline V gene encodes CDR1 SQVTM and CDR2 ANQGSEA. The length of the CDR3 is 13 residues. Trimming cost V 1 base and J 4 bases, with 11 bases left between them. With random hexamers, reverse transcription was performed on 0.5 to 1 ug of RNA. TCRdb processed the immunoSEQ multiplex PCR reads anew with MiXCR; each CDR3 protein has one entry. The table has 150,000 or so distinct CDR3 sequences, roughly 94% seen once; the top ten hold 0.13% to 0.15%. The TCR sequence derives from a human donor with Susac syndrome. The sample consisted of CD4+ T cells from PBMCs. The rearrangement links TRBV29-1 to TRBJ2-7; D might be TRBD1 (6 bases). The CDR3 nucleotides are TGCAGCGTTGAAGTAAGGCAGGGGTACGAGCAGTACTTC. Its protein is CSVEVRQGYEQYF.